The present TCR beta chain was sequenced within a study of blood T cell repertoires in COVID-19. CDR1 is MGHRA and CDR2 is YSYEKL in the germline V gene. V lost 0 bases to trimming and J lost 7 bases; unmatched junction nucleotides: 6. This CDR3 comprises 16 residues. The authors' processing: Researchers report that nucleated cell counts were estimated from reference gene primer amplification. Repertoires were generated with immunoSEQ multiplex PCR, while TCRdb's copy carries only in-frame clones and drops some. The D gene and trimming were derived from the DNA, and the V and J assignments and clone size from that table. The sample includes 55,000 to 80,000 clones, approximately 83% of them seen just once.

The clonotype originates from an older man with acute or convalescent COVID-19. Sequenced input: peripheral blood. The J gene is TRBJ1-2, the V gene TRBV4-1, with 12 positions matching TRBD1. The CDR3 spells CASSQEGTGGAGGYTF. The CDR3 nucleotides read TGCGCCAGCAGCCAAGAAGGGACAGGGGGCGCAGGTGGCTACACCTTC.